Listed here are 4 T cell receptor beta chains from one sample, sequenced in a study of T cell responses to AZD1222 COVID-19 vaccine (dated by TCRdb to about 2021). The library was obtained by the immunoSEQ multiplex PCR assay. TCRdb retrieved this table from immuneACCESS and kept in-frame rearrangements only. Not all clones are present; in checked studies, unresolved V genes account for under half, and no reason is known for the remainder. The sample table holds about 82,000 clones, of which approximately 85% were seen once. The leading ten clones occupy about 12% of the sample. The time point label, as the study defines it: about 28 days (+/-7) after the second vaccine dose. Sequences were derived from peripheral blood, sampled 28 days after the second AZD1222 dose. All receptors come from an adult who received the AZD1222 COVID-19 vaccine.

In this sample, this clone turned up a few times. The rearrangement uses TRBV2 and TRBJ1-2; a possible D gene is TRBD1 (6 bases). The CDR3 loop spans 15 amino acids. CDR1 and CDR2 from the germline V gene are SNHLY and FYNNEI. Deletions cut 1 base from V and 8 bases from J, with 17 bases between. The CDR3 region is CASSEGGRAFLGYTF. DNA of the CDR3: TGTGCCAGCAGTGAAGGGGGGCGGGCTTTCCTAGGCTACACCTTC.

This clone was counted only a few times. The chain links TRBV5-4 to TRBJ1-1, with unresolved D. V dropped 2 bases and J dropped 9 bases, with 8 bases sitting between them. Germline V gene lookup returns CDR1 SGHNT and CDR2 YYREEE (reference sequence). The CDR3 totals 11 residues. In DNA, the CDR3 is TGTGCCAGCAGCTTTGAGGGTAAAGCTTTCTTT. Translation: CASSFEGKAFF.

This chain connects TRBV7-2 to TRBJ2-3, with 8 bases aligning to TRBD1. V lost 0 bases and J lost 3; bases outside the gene matches: 2. The CDR3 is made up of 15 amino acids. In germline, CDR1 is SGHTA, CDR2 FQGNSA. CDR3 nucleotide sequence: TGTGCCAGCAGCTTAGCGGGACAGGTGACAGATACGCAGTATTTT. This codes for CASSLAGQVTDTQYF.

V is TRBV7-9 and J is TRBJ2-2; 11 bases fit TRBD2. The CDR3 sequence is 16 residues long. Germline V gives CDR1 SEHNR, CDR2 FQNEAQ (reference sequence). V lost 11 bases and J lost 0; bases outside the gene matches: 8. CDR3 sequence (DNA): TGTGCCGAACTAGCGGGAGCTTTTGCGAACACCGGGGAGCTGTTTTTT. Encoded protein: CAELAGAFANTGELFF. Full variable domain (outside the CDR3, taken from reference TRBV7-9 and TRBJ2-2): DTGVSQNPRHKITKRGQNVTFRCDPISEHNRLYWYRQTLGQGPEFLTYFQNEAQLEKSRLLSDRFSAERPKGSFSTLEIQRTEQGDSAMYLCAELAGAFANTGELFFGEGSRLTVL.